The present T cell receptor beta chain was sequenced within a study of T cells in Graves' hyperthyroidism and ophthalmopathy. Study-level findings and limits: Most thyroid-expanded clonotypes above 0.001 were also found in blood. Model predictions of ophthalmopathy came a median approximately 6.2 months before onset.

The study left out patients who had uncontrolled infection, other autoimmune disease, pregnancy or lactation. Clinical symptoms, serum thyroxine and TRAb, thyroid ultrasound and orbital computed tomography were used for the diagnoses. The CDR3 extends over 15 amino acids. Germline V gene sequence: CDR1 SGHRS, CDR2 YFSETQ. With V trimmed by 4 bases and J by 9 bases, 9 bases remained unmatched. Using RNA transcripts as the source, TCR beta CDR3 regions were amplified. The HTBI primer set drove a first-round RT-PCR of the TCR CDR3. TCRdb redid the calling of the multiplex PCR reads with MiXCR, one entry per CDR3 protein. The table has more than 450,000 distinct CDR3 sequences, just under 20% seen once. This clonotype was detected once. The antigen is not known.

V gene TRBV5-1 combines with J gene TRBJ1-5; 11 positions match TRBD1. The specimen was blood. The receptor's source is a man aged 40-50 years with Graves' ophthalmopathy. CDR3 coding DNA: TGCGCCAGCAGCCCCGGGACAGGGGGACATCGGCCCCAGCATTTT. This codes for CASSPGTGGHRPQHF.